The clone carrying this TCR beta chain has more than one count but fewer than ten. This sample is part of a study of blood T cell repertoires in COVID-19. Trimming shortened V by 11 bases and J by 6 bases, and 19 bases separated the two germline ends. Germline CDR1 MNHNY, CDR2 SVGAGI (reference sequence). This CDR3 has 13 residues. Original processing methods: It was from reference gene primer amplification that nucleated cell counts were estimated. Sequencing was performed with immunoSEQ multiplex PCR; in TCRdb, only in-frame clones are kept and a portion is missing. The DNA gave D and trimming, while V, J and clone size come from that table. The sample has about 130,000 clones; nearly 70% are singletons.

The rearrangement joins TRBV6-6 to TRBJ1-2; TRBD1 might be the D (6 bases). The sequencing sample was made of peripheral blood. This TCR was recovered from a woman aged 70-85 years with acute or convalescent COVID-19. CDR3 sequence reads: CAVTLTDRNGYTF. CDR3 sequence (DNA): TGTGCCGTAACTCTAACCGACAGGAATGGCTACACCTTC.